A single sample is the source of the 12 T cell receptor beta chains below, sequenced in a study of blood T cell repertoires in COVID-19. Profiled with immunoSEQ multiplex PCR; TCRdb holds only in-frame clones, not every one. The sample includes 100,000 to 150,000 clones, over 60% of them seen just once. Source material: peripheral blood. All receptors come from a man in his forties or fifties with active or convalescent COVID-19.

The DNA of the CDR3 is TGCAGCCCGGAGAAGCGGGGATCCTACAATGAGCAGTTCTTC. Its protein product is CSPEKRGSYNEQFF. The chain recombines TRBV29-1 with TRBJ2-1; TRBD2 matches at 7 bases. Germline CDR1 is SQVTM and CDR2 is ANQGSEA. The CDR3 sequence is 14 residues long. Germline trimming cut 8 bases from V and 1 base from J; bases unmatched to any gene: 8.

The V gene is TRBV9, the J gene TRBJ2-7, with a tentative D call TRBD2 (6 bases). Germline CDR1 and CDR2: SGDLS and YYNGEE. The CDR3 has 16 residues. Trimming left V 2 bases short and J 7 bases short, with 22 bases between. The CDR3 DNA reads as TGTGCCAGCAGCGTTCGGCCGGGACTCGGGGCCGAGGAGCAGTACTTC. It encodes CASSVRPGLGAEEQYF.

The chain recombines TRBV19 with TRBJ1-3, with D possibly being TRBD1 (6 bases). Germline CDR1 LNHDA, CDR2 SQIVND (reference sequence). The germline V and J ends were trimmed by 2 bases and 4 bases, with 9 bases remaining between them. CDR3 length: 14 residues. The CDR3 here is CASSIQGPGNTIYF. For the CDR3, the DNA is TGTGCCAGTAGTATACAGGGGCCCGGAAACACCATATATTTT.

This clone was picked up a small number of times. The CDR3 region has the DNA TGTGCCAGCAGCCCTGAGGCGGGAGCCTACGAGCAGTACTTC. Translation gives CASSPEAGAYEQYF. The chain recombines TRBV7-2 with TRBJ2-7; 7 positions agree with TRBD2. Germline lookup yields CDR1 SGHTA and CDR2 FQGNSA. The CDR3 length is 14 residues. With V trimmed by 5 bases and J by 2 bases, 6 bases remained unmatched.

The chain carries TRBV29-1 and TRBJ1-2; 9 bases are shared with TRBD1. CDR1 and CDR2 from the germline V gene are SQVTM and ANQGSEA. J gave up 8 bases and V 7 bases, and 11 bases lay outside the gene matches. The CDR3 length is 13 residues. The CDR3 DNA sequence: TGCAGCGCAGGACAGGGGATTCGTGACGGCTACACCTTC. It translates to CSAGQGIRDGYTF.

The V and J genes are TRBV6-6 and TRBJ2-3, with TRBD2 identical over 10 bases. The CDR3 consists of 16 residues. Germline CDR1 is MNHNY and CDR2 is SVGAGI (reference sequence). Trimming removed 2 bases from V and 2 bases from J; junction bases left unmatched: 4. The CDR3 DNA follows: TGTGCCAGCAGTTACGCTAGCGGGGGAATCACAGATACGCAGTATTTT. The encoded protein is CASSYASGGITDTQYF.

V usage is TRBV28 and J usage is TRBJ2-7; D may be TRBD1 (5 bases). The CDR3 length is 15 residues. V was cut by 3 bases and J by 1 base, with 13 bases left in between. Germline CDR1 and CDR2: MDHEN and SYDVKM. CDR3 protein: CASSFSRVTSYEQYF. CDR3 nucleotides: TGTGCCAGCAGTTTTAGCAGGGTTACTTCCTACGAGCAGTACTTC.

With respect to this clone: One junction end disagrees with the germline gene, perhaps due to a read error. V is TRBV7-7 and J is TRBJ2-5; perhaps TRBD2 as D (5 bases). The CDR3 has 14 residues. CDR1 SSHAT and CDR2 FNYEAQ come from the germline V gene (reference sequence). CDR3 sequence (DNA): TGTGCTAGCACTCCCCTTTCCGGGGAAGAGACCCAGTACTTC. It is translated as CASTPLSGEETQYF.

V is TRBV5-1 and J is TRBJ2-5, with 9 bases matching TRBD1. Germline V gives CDR1 SGHRS, CDR2 YFSETQ. V lost 4 bases and J lost 5; bases outside the gene matches: 12. The CDR3 spans 16 residues. CDR3 coding DNA: TGCGCCAGCAGCATCCTCCCGGGACAGGGATTTGAGACCCAGTACTTC. It is translated as CASSILPGQGFETQYF.

The rearrangement joins TRBV5-1 to TRBJ1-1; the match to TRBD1 covers 10 bases. The junction had 3 bases not matched to a gene; V was cut back by 0 bases and J by 7 bases. CDR3 length: 14 amino acids. From germline, CDR1 is SGHRS and CDR2 YFSETQ. The CDR3 protein is CASSLGQGANEAFF. As DNA, the CDR3 is TGCGCCAGCAGCTTGGGACAGGGGGCAAATGAAGCTTTCTTT.

This chain links TRBV5-6 with TRBJ2-7; 8 bases are a match to TRBD2. The CDR3 sequence is 15 residues long. The V segment lost 4 bases and the J segment 6 bases; nucleotides outside the gene matches: 12. CDR1 and CDR2 (germline): SGHDT, YYEEEE. The CDR3 DNA is TGTGCCAGCAGCCAGGACCCCGGGGGGGCACGCGAGCAGTACTTC. Translation: CASSQDPGGAREQYF.

The V gene is TRBV29-1, the J gene TRBJ1-2; 10 bases match TRBD1. V lost 4 bases to trimming and J lost 4 bases; unmatched junction nucleotides: 3. Germline V gives CDR1 SQVTM, CDR2 ANQGSEA. CDR3 length: 13 amino acids. This CDR3 reads CSVGTGGSYGYTF. The CDR3 nucleotides are TGCAGCGTTGGGACAGGGGGTAGCTATGGCTACACCTTC.